These T cell receptor beta chains were read from a single sample in a study of a mutant IDH1 vaccine in newly diagnosed glioma. Sequenced by immunoSEQ multiplex PCR; TCRdb stores in-frame clones only, minus some. The data contain around 44,000 clones, around 85% of them singletons. No cognate antigen is known for these TCRs. The input for sequencing was PBMCs, taken from a glioma patient whose treatment included an IDH1 peptide vaccine. These receptors were taken from a man aged 40-55 years with glioma. Each CDR3 is given with its conserved first and last residue. D genes are given only for firm matches. Clone size is given for some rows only: seen once, a few or many times, or a class if the clone is expanded.

J gene: TRBJ1-2; clone size: NA; V gene: TRBV30; D gene: NA; CDR3 protein: CAWSVVTRQDKAYGYTF; CDR3 DNA: TGTGCCTGGAGTGTCGTAACTAGACAGGATAAGGCCTATGGCTACACCTTC
J gene: TRBJ1-5; clone size: NA; V gene: TRBV11-3; D gene: NA; CDR3 protein: CASRRTHYSNQPQHF; CDR3 DNA: TGTGCCAGCAGACGGACACACTATAGCAATCAGCCCCAGCATTTT
J gene: TRBJ1-5; clone size: NA; V gene: TRBV7-9; D gene: NA; CDR3 protein: CASSLPQEPQHF; CDR3 DNA: TGTGCCAGCAGCTTACCACAAGAGCCCCAGCATTTT
J gene: TRBJ2-5; clone size: NA; V gene: TRBV6-5; D gene: NA; CDR3 protein: CASSFSVEGTQETQYF; CDR3 DNA: TGTGCCAGCAGTTTTTCTGTCGAGGGGACTCAAGAGACCCAGTACTTC
J gene: TRBJ1-1; clone size: NA; V gene: TRBV5-1; D gene: TRBD1; CDR3 protein: CASSRTGAQDTEAFF; CDR3 DNA: TGCGCCAGCAGCAGAACAGGGGCGCAAGACACTGAAGCTTTCTTT
J gene: TRBJ2-2; clone size: NA; V gene: TRBV7-9; D gene: NA; CDR3 protein: CASSFQLTGELFF; CDR3 DNA: TGTGCCAGCAGCTTTCAACTAACCGGGGAGCTGTTTTTT
J gene: TRBJ2-1; clone size: NA; V gene: TRBV2; D gene: TRBD1; CDR3 protein: CASSWDSYNEQFF; CDR3 DNA: TGTGCCAGCAGTTGGGACAGTTACAATGAGCAGTTCTTC
J gene: TRBJ1-1; clone size: NA; V gene: TRBV25-1; D gene: TRBD1; CDR3 protein: CAAGGANTEAFF; CDR3 DNA: TGTGCAGCAGGGGGCGCGAACACTGAAGCTTTCTTT
J gene: TRBJ2-7; clone size: once; V gene: TRBV6-5; D gene: NA; CDR3 protein: CASSGNYEQYF; CDR3 DNA: TGTGCCAGCAGCGGAAACTACGAGCAGTACTTC
J gene: TRBJ2-1; clone size: NA; V gene: TRBV6-6; D gene: TRBD2; CDR3 protein: CASSKLATSNEQFF; CDR3 DNA: TGTGCCAGCAGTAAACTAGCGACCTCCAATGAGCAGTTCTTC
J gene: TRBJ1-2; clone size: NA; V gene: TRBV5-4; D gene: NA; CDR3 protein: CASSLAGEGYTF; CDR3 DNA: TGTGCCAGCAGCTTGGCGGGGGAAGGCTACACCTTC
J gene: TRBJ1-1; clone size: NA; V gene: TRBV10-1; D gene: NA; CDR3 protein: CASSETSYTEAFF; CDR3 DNA: TGCGCCAGCAGTGAGACATCATACACTGAAGCTTTCTTT
J gene: TRBJ2-2; clone size: NA; V gene: TRBV5-6; D gene: NA; CDR3 protein: CASSPGPGELFF; CDR3 DNA: TGTGCCAGCAGCCCCGGCCCGGGGGAGCTGTTTTTT
J gene: TRBJ2-7; clone size: NA; V gene: TRBV6-5; D gene: TRBD1; CDR3 protein: CASTWGQGYEQYF; CDR3 DNA: TGTGCCAGCACCTGGGGACAGGGCTACGAGCAGTACTTC
J gene: TRBJ2-7; clone size: medium-sized; V gene: TRBV27; D gene: NA; CDR3 protein: CASSSGDSYEQYF; CDR3 DNA: TGTGCCAGCTCCTCGGGGGATTCCTACGAGCAGTACTTC
J gene: TRBJ1-2; clone size: NA; V gene: TRBV6-5; D gene: NA; CDR3 protein: CASSMDSSYGYTF; CDR3 DNA: TGTGCCAGCAGTATGGACAGCTCCTATGGCTACACCTTC
J gene: TRBJ2-3; clone size: NA; V gene: TRBV4-1; D gene: NA; CDR3 protein: CASSGNPGTSFTDTQYF; CDR3 DNA: TGCGCCAGCAGTGGAAATCCGGGAACCTCTTTCACAGATACGCAGTATTTT
J gene: TRBJ2-7; clone size: NA; V gene: TRBV2; D gene: NA; CDR3 protein: CASTGSYEQYF; CDR3 DNA: TGTGCCAGTACAGGGTCCTACGAGCAGTACTTC
J gene: TRBJ2-5; clone size: NA; V gene: TRBV7-9; D gene: TRBD1; CDR3 protein: CASRDTGVETQYF; CDR3 DNA: TGTGCCAGCAGGGACACAGGGGTGGAGACCCAGTACTTC
J gene: TRBJ2-1; clone size: NA; V gene: TRBV11-3; D gene: NA; CDR3 protein: CASSSSGGGRNEQFF; CDR3 DNA: TGTGCCAGCAGCTCGTCCGGGGGAGGTCGTAATGAGCAGTTCTTC
J gene: TRBJ1-4; clone size: NA; V gene: TRBV7-9; D gene: NA; CDR3 protein: CASSPPGLAGNEKLFF; CDR3 DNA: TGTGCCAGCAGCCCCCCTGGGTTGGCAGGGAACGAAAAACTGTTTTTT
J gene: TRBJ2-5; clone size: NA; V gene: TRBV5-4; D gene: TRBD2; CDR3 protein: CASSLASSGETQYF; CDR3 DNA: TGTGCCAGCAGCTTGGCGTCTAGCGGCGAGACCCAGTACTTC
J gene: TRBJ2-3; clone size: NA; V gene: TRBV7-6; D gene: TRBD2; CDR3 protein: CASSLAWGGTDTQYF; CDR3 DNA: TGTGCCAGCAGCTTAGCGTGGGGGGGAACAGATACGCAGTATTTT
J gene: TRBJ2-7; clone size: NA; V gene: TRBV5-1; D gene: NA; CDR3 protein: CASSPAWSGEEQYF; CDR3 DNA: TGCGCCAGCAGCCCAGCCTGGTCAGGGGAAGAGCAGTACTTC
J gene: TRBJ1-2; clone size: NA; V gene: TRBV4-2; D gene: NA; CDR3 protein: CASSQETAVYGYTF; CDR3 DNA: TGTGCCAGCAGCCAGGAGACAGCGGTCTATGGCTACACCTTC
J gene: TRBJ2-3; clone size: few; V gene: TRBV5-6; D gene: TRBD2; CDR3 protein: CASSSSGGADTQYF; CDR3 DNA: TGTGCCAGCAGCTCTAGCGGGGGGGCAGATACGCAGTATTTT
J gene: TRBJ1-5; clone size: NA; V gene: TRBV10-1; D gene: NA; CDR3 protein: CASSDSYQPQHF; CDR3 DNA: TGCGCCAGCAGTGACAGTTATCAGCCCCAGCATTTT
J gene: TRBJ2-3; clone size: once; V gene: TRBV19; D gene: TRBD1; CDR3 protein: CASSTRFVSGQGDPDTQYF; CDR3 DNA: TGTGCCAGTAGTACCCGTTTCGTTTCTGGGCAGGGGGATCCAGATACGCAGTATTTT
J gene: TRBJ2-5; clone size: NA; V gene: TRBV7-9; D gene: NA; CDR3 protein: CASSLAIAEGETQYF; CDR3 DNA: TGTGCCAGCAGCTTAGCGATAGCGGAGGGAGAGACCCAGTACTTC
J gene: TRBJ2-3; clone size: NA; V gene: TRBV11-2; D gene: NA; CDR3 protein: CASTPRGGSTDTQYF; CDR3 DNA: TGTGCCAGCACCCCCAGGGGGGGTAGCACAGATACGCAGTATTTT
J gene: TRBJ2-7; clone size: NA; V gene: TRBV5-1; D gene: TRBD2; CDR3 protein: CASSRRVGGALYEQYF; CDR3 DNA: TGCGCCAGCAGTCGAAGGGTCGGGGGGGCTCTATACGAGCAGTACTTC
J gene: TRBJ2-2; clone size: NA; V gene: TRBV5-6; D gene: NA; CDR3 protein: CASSLGNTGELFF; CDR3 DNA: TGTGCCAGCAGTCTGGGAAACACCGGGGAGCTGTTTTTT
J gene: TRBJ2-3; clone size: NA; V gene: TRBV5-4; D gene: NA; CDR3 protein: CASSLAVEMGDTQYF; CDR3 DNA: TGTGCCAGCAGCTTGGCAGTAGAGATGGGGGATACGCAGTATTTT
J gene: TRBJ2-7; clone size: NA; V gene: TRBV2; D gene: NA; CDR3 protein: CASSEARVGQYF; CDR3 DNA: TGTGCCAGCAGTGAAGCTCGAGTCGGGCAGTACTTC
J gene: TRBJ2-5; clone size: NA; V gene: TRBV10-3; D gene: NA; CDR3 protein: CAIRRKWETQYF; CDR3 DNA: TGTGCCATCAGGAGGAAGTGGGAGACCCAGTACTTC
J gene: TRBJ2-7; clone size: NA; V gene: TRBV6-5; D gene: NA; CDR3 protein: CASSYSGGEYYEQYF; CDR3 DNA: TGTGCCAGCAGTTACTCAGGAGGCGAATACTACGAGCAGTACTTC
J gene: TRBJ1-1; clone size: NA; V gene: TRBV6-6; D gene: TRBD1; CDR3 protein: CASSSLGQPEAFF; CDR3 DNA: TGTGCCAGCAGTTCCTTGGGACAGCCTGAAGCTTTCTTT
J gene: TRBJ2-1; clone size: NA; V gene: TRBV6-6; D gene: TRBD1; CDR3 protein: CASSPGQGNEQFF; CDR3 DNA: TGTGCCAGCAGCCCGGGACAGGGCAATGAGCAGTTCTTC
J gene: TRBJ1-1; clone size: NA; V gene: TRBV6-4; D gene: TRBD1; CDR3 protein: CASSGSGTGWDTTEAFF; CDR3 DNA: TGTGCCAGCAGTGGCTCGGGGACAGGGTGGGATACGACTGAAGCTTTCTTT
J gene: TRBJ1-4; clone size: NA; V gene: TRBV4-1; D gene: NA; CDR3 protein: CASSPGDGESATNEKLFF; CDR3 DNA: TGCGCCAGCAGCCCAGGGGACGGGGAGTCTGCAACTAATGAAAAACTGTTTTTT
J gene: TRBJ2-7; clone size: few; V gene: TRBV2; D gene: NA; CDR3 protein: CASKRSGLTYEQYF; CDR3 DNA: TGTGCCAGCAAGCGGTCGGGACTTACCTACGAGCAGTACTTC
J gene: TRBJ2-3; clone size: NA; V gene: TRBV19; D gene: TRBD2; CDR3 protein: CASSIVGAGGPTDTQYF; CDR3 DNA: TGTGCCAGTAGTATAGTGGGAGCGGGGGGGCCCACAGATACGCAGTATTTT
J gene: TRBJ1-3; clone size: NA; V gene: TRBV2; D gene: NA; CDR3 protein: CASSGEVRNTIYF; CDR3 DNA: TGTGCCAGCAGTGGGGAGGTACGGAACACCATATATTTT
J gene: TRBJ2-1; clone size: NA; V gene: TRBV19; D gene: NA; CDR3 protein: CASSPGGASEQFF; CDR3 DNA: TGTGCCAGTAGTCCTGGGGGGGCCAGCGAGCAGTTCTTC
J gene: TRBJ2-7; clone size: once; V gene: TRBV7-2; D gene: NA; CDR3 protein: CASSLGSDGAYEQYF; CDR3 DNA: TGTGCCAGCAGCTTAGGGAGTGACGGTGCCTACGAGCAGTACTTC
J gene: TRBJ1-4; clone size: NA; V gene: TRBV5-6; D gene: NA; CDR3 protein: CASSAGGTPANEKLFF; CDR3 DNA: TGTGCCAGCAGCGCTGGCGGGACTCCAGCGAATGAAAAACTGTTTTTT
J gene: TRBJ1-3; clone size: NA; V gene: TRBV5-8; D gene: TRBD1; CDR3 protein: CASSLARETGISGNTIYF; CDR3 DNA: TGTGCCAGCAGCCTAGCCCGTGAGACAGGGATCTCTGGAAACACCATATATTTT
J gene: TRBJ1-5; clone size: NA; V gene: TRBV7-8; D gene: NA; CDR3 protein: CASSEYRVGNSNQPQHF; CDR3 DNA: TGTGCCAGCAGCGAATACAGGGTAGGGAATAGCAATCAGCCCCAGCATTTT
J gene: TRBJ1-1; clone size: NA; V gene: TRBV7-2; D gene: NA; CDR3 protein: CASRLGRNTEAFF; CDR3 DNA: TGTGCCAGCAGATTAGGGAGGAACACTGAAGCTTTCTTT
J gene: TRBJ1-2; clone size: NA; V gene: TRBV5-6; D gene: NA; CDR3 protein: CATPGRGDNYGYTF; CDR3 DNA: TGTGCCACCCCCGGCAGGGGTGATAACTATGGCTACACCTTC
J gene: TRBJ1-1; clone size: NA; V gene: TRBV18; D gene: TRBD1; CDR3 protein: CASSPLIQGVNTEAFF; CDR3 DNA: TGTGCCAGCTCACCGCTGATACAGGGGGTGAACACTGAAGCTTTCTTT
J gene: TRBJ2-1; clone size: NA; V gene: TRBV7-2; D gene: TRBD2; CDR3 protein: CASSLAPSGEREQFF; CDR3 DNA: TGTGCCAGCAGCTTAGCCCCTAGCGGGGAACGTGAGCAGTTCTTC
J gene: TRBJ1-1; clone size: once; V gene: TRBV12-5; D gene: TRBD1; CDR3 protein: CASGPQGGTSNTEAFF; CDR3 DNA: TGTGCTAGTGGGCCCCAGGGGGGGACCTCGAACACTGAAGCTTTCTTT
J gene: TRBJ1-1; clone size: few; V gene: TRBV7-9; D gene: TRBD1; CDR3 protein: CASTIGTGFEAFF; CDR3 DNA: TGTGCCAGCACCATAGGGACAGGGTTTGAAGCTTTCTTT
J gene: TRBJ2-7; clone size: NA; V gene: TRBV5-1; D gene: TRBD2; CDR3 protein: CASRISGVSYEQYF; CDR3 DNA: TGCGCCAGCAGAATTAGCGGGGTCTCCTACGAGCAGTACTTC
J gene: TRBJ1-6; clone size: NA; V gene: TRBV14; D gene: NA; CDR3 protein: CASSLGLSPLHF; CDR3 DNA: TGTGCCAGCAGTCTGGGGCTATCACCCCTCCACTTT
J gene: TRBJ2-7; clone size: few; V gene: TRBV25-1; D gene: TRBD1; CDR3 protein: CASRGQGAVEQYF; CDR3 DNA: TGTGCCAGCAGAGGACAGGGAGCGGTCGAGCAGTACTTC
J gene: TRBJ1-1; clone size: NA; V gene: TRBV20-1; D gene: NA; CDR3 protein: CSAGGTEAFF; CDR3 DNA: TGCAGTGCCGGGGGGACTGAAGCTTTCTTT
J gene: TRBJ2-1; clone size: once; V gene: TRBV13; D gene: NA; CDR3 protein: CASSSLGPGANEQFF; CDR3 DNA: TGTGCCAGCAGCTCCCTTGGTCCGGGCGCCAATGAGCAGTTCTTC